This entry describes one T cell receptor beta chain. The data stem from a study of blood T cell repertoires in COVID-19. The CDR3 spans 17 residues. With 0 bases removed from V and 2 bases from J, the gap between germline ends came to 15 bases. Germline CDR1 reads SGHNT; CDR2 reads YENEEA. TCRdb keeps only in-frame clones here, not all; method: immunoSEQ multiplex PCR. The sample lists under 60,000 clones, roughly 87% seen once, with about 27% in the top ten. The chain is built from TRBV11-3 and TRBJ2-3; D is unclear. The TCR was taken from a woman older than 75 with acute or convalescent COVID-19. Sequenced input: peripheral blood. The DNA of the CDR3 is TGTGCCAGCAGCTTAGACCCAGCGTACCCGGACACAGATACGCAGTATTTT. Residues: CASSLDPAYPDTDTQYF.